The clone carrying this TCR beta chain has at least ten counts. This sample is drawn from a study of naive and memory T cell subsets. The library had UMIs added by 3' ligation of an oligonucleotide to TCR cDNA. Amplification of ligated cDNA took four PCR rounds with SP2 and nested alpha and beta constant primers. Blood and skin TCR RNA was reverse transcribed with alpha and beta constant primers. In TCRdb, the UMI-ligation and nested PCR reads were re-called with MiXCR into one record per CDR3 protein. The profile shows 25,000 to 30,000 distinct CDR3 sequences, roughly 5.2% of them singletons. The specimen was blood. The sequence derives from an adult in good health.

In DNA form, the CDR3 reads TGTGCCAGCAGTTTACTCCTTCAGCCCCAGCATTTT. It is translated as CASSLLLQPQHF. The genes are TRBV28 and TRBJ1-5; no reliable D call. CDR3 size: 12 residues. Trimming stripped 2 bases from V and 6 bases from J, with 5 bases between. Germline-derived CDR1 and CDR2 are MDHEN and SYDVKM.